The source of this T cell receptor beta chain is a study of identifying expanded T cells in peripheral blood (dated by TCRdb to about 2019). Study-wide context: Technical replicates were generated by sequencing separate aliquots of the same genomic DNA pool, with four replicates compared pairwise. Broader findings and caveats from the paper: The beta-binomial model significantly reduced the number of clones called differentially abundant and the false-positive rate across all healthy-donor time intervals. The authors expected that biological variance in healthy repertoires might rise further over much longer intervals, such as months to years. The binomial model flagged around 1.2 differentially abundant clones between technical replicates but 15 to 17 over about 2 weeks and over 18 over around four weeks. Across all healthy donors, variance in clone template counts between approximately two-week samples was found to increase significantly with total template count.

No immune events, such as infections, were documented for the healthy donors during the collection period. Blood repertoires from healthy donors were used as a training cohort for calibrating time-dependent variance in a beta-binomial model of differential abundance of T-cell clones. The training cohort included some ten healthy donors, of whom 3 were female and 7 were male. Donor ages ranged from about 29 to 65 years, with an average of approximately 43 years. Whole blood was collected from each healthy donor at three time points spaced roughly two weeks apart and obtained from a commercial supplier. For immunosequencing, genomic DNA was extracted from whole blood that had not been sorted. The immunoSEQ Assay, which relies on bias-controlled multiplex PCR amplification of genomic DNA, was used to profile TCRbeta CDR3 regions. Per the authors' processing: To quantify the absolute abundance of each unique TCRbeta CDR3 region, the sequences were collapsed and filtered. Differential abundance was tested with two models: a binomial (Fisher-equivalent) model and a beta-binomial model that adds time-dependent variance fitted from healthy donors. Clones with fewer than 5 combined templates were removed, and a clone was called differentially abundant if the clone's Benjamini-Hochberg FDR was below 0.01. In the beta-binomial model, variance was expressed as a function of the total template count across the two samples, in the form v = (b*log(k)+a)^2. TCRdb limited this immuneACCESS table to in-frame rearrangements with V and J called. A share of clones is missing; checked studies link under half to unresolved V genes, and the rest is unexplained. The V and J calls and clone size were taken over from that table, and D and trimming were inferred from the DNA. This sample gives about 97,000 clones in total; about 91% of them show up just once. The ten top clones hold 13% to 15% of the sample.

Comment on this clone: No antigen is known for it. No quality values exist for individual bases; no much larger clone is one base distant.

What was sequenced was blood. The receptor was isolated from a person aged 18 to 75 in good health.

The sequence in DNA is TGTGCCAGCTCCTCCGGGACGGGCGCAGATACGCAGTATTTT. This encodes CASSSGTGADTQYF. The chain employs TRBV18 and TRBJ2-3; the D segment is perhaps TRBD1 or TRBD2, each sharing 5 matched bases. V is cut by 6 bases and J by 4 bases, and the space between the germline ends is 14 bases. Per the germline V gene, KGHSH is the CDR1 and LQKENI is the CDR2. The CDR3 runs 14 amino acids, cysteine and phenylalanine included. The DNA shown is the 42-base CDR3, in frame from base 1.